These T cell receptor beta chains were read from a single sample in a study of CXCR3-negative and CXCR3-positive naive CD8 T cells. TCRdb re-called the 5' RACE reads and catalogs CDR3 proteins one per entry, DNA excluded. This listing includes 95,000 to 100,000 distinct CDR3 sequences. Material for sequencing was naive CXCR3+ CD8+ T cells from blood. All receptors come from a human donor in good health. Some clones in this sample may be carry-over from other donors' samples. The CDR3 runs from the conserved cysteine through the conserved F or W.

j_call | v_call | cdr3_aa
TRBJ2-7 | TRBV29-1 | CSVCTRGAYEQYF
TRBJ2-7 | TRBV25-1 | CASSEGLVVTYEQYF
TRBJ2-2 | TRBV14 | CASSQDAWTGTGELFF
TRBJ2-7 | TRBV4-3 | CASSQDSSGTWEQYF
TRBJ2-4 | TRBV21-1 | CASSKQFAKNIQYF
TRBJ1-3 | TRBV7-8 | CASSLAPFGYSGNTIYF
TRBJ1-5 | TRBV20-1 | CSARDTGGGQPQHF
TRBJ2-3 | TRBV3-1 | CASSVPGRSTDTQYF
TRBJ2-7 | TRBV27 | CASSRHGVYEQYF
TRBJ2-1 | TRBV20-1 | CSARGLAGGEQFF
TRBJ2-7 | TRBV29-1 | CSVLTGQTYEQYF
TRBJ1-2 | TRBV9 | CASSPGTGEIYGYTF
TRBJ1-3 | TRBV7-9 | CASSLFRDRGPSGPSVSGNTIYF
TRBJ2-7 | TRBV29-1 | CSGGPDRISYEQYF
TRBJ2-1 | TRBV12-5 | CASGLSLGDYNEQFF
TRBJ2-1 | TRBV25-1 | CASSESLGLHQFF
TRBJ2-7 | TRBV28 | CASTTPTYEQYF
TRBJ2-1 | TRBV19 | CASSRPGLAYNSSYNEQFF
TRBJ2-7 | TRBV20-1 | CSAPGLAGAYEQYF
TRBJ1-6 | TRBV5-5 | CASSLGSRYSNSPLHF
TRBJ2-3 | TRBV27 | CASGQGTDTQYF
TRBJ2-7 | TRBV5-6 | CASSLTAAGPYEQYF
TRBJ2-5 | TRBV6-5 | CASSYSAGSGETQYF
TRBJ2-5 | TRBV20-1 | CSATGQGAIMGVQETQYF
TRBJ2-7 | TRBV7-9 | CASSETGAGAAYEQYF
TRBJ2-4 | TRBV12-3/TRBV12-4 | CASTGWRQENIQYF
TRBJ2-5 | TRBV7-8 | CASSLVRGGETQYF
TRBJ1-2 | TRBV12-3/TRBV12-4 | CASSSPGQIYGYTF
TRBJ2-1 | TRBV29-1 | CSVWGSYNEQFF
TRBJ2-5 | TRBV12-3/TRBV12-4 | CASSNMLDSKGETQYF
TRBJ2-7 | TRBV20-1 | CSASLRGTGSHEQYF
TRBJ2-7 | TRBV19 | CASSYDTVENEQYF
TRBJ2-7 | TRBV4-3 | CASSQDREHLSYEQYF
TRBJ1-5 | TRBV7-9 | CASSSGGWGNQPQHF
TRBJ2-7 | TRBV7-9 | CASSSTGTSIFEQYF
TRBJ1-1 | TRBV20-1 | CSARDRGTEAFF
TRBJ2-2 | TRBV7-2 | CASSLDRGPANTGELFF
TRBJ2-1 | TRBV5-6 | CASSPSGDRGDEQFF
TRBJ2-1 | TRBV12-3/TRBV12-4 | CASIPYLSGEYNEQFF
TRBJ2-5 | TRBV5-6 | CASSLDALAGNGRQETQYF
TRBJ1-2 | TRBV28 | CASSPRTGADGYTF
TRBJ1-2 | TRBV18 | CASSPPGSLANYGYTF
TRBJ1-5 | TRBV7-2 | CASSSNPRDRGFDQPQHF
TRBJ2-5 | TRBV7-9 | CASSLALWGETQYF
TRBJ2-1 | TRBV9 | CASSVVGGSPTRYNEQFF
TRBJ2-5 | TRBV27 | CASSPGTSGGQETQYF
TRBJ1-2 | TRBV7-9 | CASSLSQLGATSPYGYTF
TRBJ2-1 | TRBV5-1 | CASSPGTDYNEQFF
TRBJ2-3 | TRBV6-5 | CASSYGGGSTDTQYF
TRBJ1-2 | TRBV9 | CASSVSPDRGLDYGYTF
TRBJ2-7 | TRBV29-1 | CSVEDPRGRPEQYF
TRBJ2-7 | TRBV20-1 | CSARDPRMAFSYEQYF
TRBJ2-3 | TRBV10-3 | CAISDPGATDTQYF
TRBJ2-1 | TRBV29-1 | CSVPETGIPYNEQFF